The 29 T cell receptor beta chains below all came from one sample that was sequenced in a study of OX40 agonist ivuxolimab in advanced cancers. Data came from immunoSEQ multiplex PCR; TCRdb stores just in-frame clones and leaves some out. The sample includes about 28,000 clones, roughly 83% of them seen just once. The specimen comprised CD4+ or CD8+ T cells sorted from blood, sampled in a trial of the OX40 agonist ivuxolimab. The receptors originated from an adult with an advanced solid tumor such as melanoma, head and neck, liver or kidney cancer.

The rearrangement joins TRBV25-1 to TRBJ2-7, with 10 bases that match TRBD2. Per the germline V gene, CDR1 is MGHDK and CDR2 is SYGVNS. The length of the CDR3 is 16 residues. The junction had 8 bases not matched to a gene; V was cut back by 1 base and J by 5 bases. The CDR3 DNA reads TGTGCCAGCAGTGAATCTAGCGGGGGAGGAATCCACGAGCAGTACTTC. Translated: CASSESSGGGIHEQYF.

This sequence joins TRBV9 and TRBJ1-4, with D perhaps matching TRBD1 (6 bases). CDR3 length equals 15 residues. Germline V CDR1 and CDR2: SGDLS, YYNGEE. Trimming removed 4 bases at V and 0 bases at J, with 10 bases between. DNA for the CDR3: TGTGCCAGCAGCCGAGGGGGGGCAACTAATGAAAAACTGTTTTTT. Translation gives CASSRGGATNEKLFF. The variable domain in full, with the rest retrieved from reference TRBV9 and TRBJ1-4, is DSGVTQTPKHLITATGQRVTLRCSPRSGDLSVYWYQQSLDQGLQFLIQYYNGEERAKGNILERFSAQQFPDLHSELNLSSLELGDSALYFCASSRGGATNEKLFFGSGTQLSVL.

The chain joins TRBV4-1 to TRBJ2-7, with D uncertain. The germline V gene encodes CDR1 MGHRA and CDR2 YSYEKL. CDR3 size: 14 residues. V gave up 5 bases and J gave up 3 bases, with 14 bases separating them. The DNA of the CDR3 is TGCGCCAGCAGCGGACGTCGAGGAGACTACGAGCAGTACTTC. This translates into CASSGRRGDYEQYF.

The V gene is TRBV4-1, the J gene TRBJ2-3; the D gene is possibly TRBD2 (7 bases). V was shortened by 4 bases and J by 2 bases, with 13 bases between the two germline ends. The CDR3 is 15 residues long. Germline V gene sequence: CDR1 MGHRA, CDR2 YSYEKL. The CDR3 sequence: CASSPFRGATDTQYF. Written as DNA, the CDR3 is TGCGCCAGCAGCCCTTTCCGGGGGGCCACAGATACGCAGTATTTT.

The gene calls are TRBV4-1 and TRBJ1-5; D is uncertain. V was shortened by 0 bases and J by 2 bases, with 8 bases between the two germline ends. There are 15 residues in the CDR3. Germline assignment: CDR1 MGHRA and CDR2 YSYEKL. The CDR3: CASSQDLDRNQPQHF. The CDR3 DNA sequence: TGCGCCAGCAGCCAAGATCTAGATCGCAATCAGCCCCAGCATTTT.

V and J are TRBV5-6 and TRBJ2-7; no firm D call. CDR1 and CDR2 (germline): SGHDT, YYEEEE. V lost 0 bases and J 5 bases, leaving 6 bases between the germline ends. The CDR3 spans 12 residues. The CDR3 nucleotides read TGTGCCAGCAGCTTGGGGGCGAACGAGCAGTACTTC. Protein: CASSLGANEQYF.

V and J are TRBV29-1 and TRBJ2-7; possible D gene TRBD2, 5 bases. This CDR3 is 15 amino acids long. Between the trimmed V and J ends, which lost 4 bases and 2 bases, there was a span of 18 bases. The germline V gene encodes CDR1 SQVTM and CDR2 ANQGSEA. The CDR3 DNA reads as TGCAGCGTTGTCCTTCCGGTGAGGGCGGCCTACGAGCAGTACTTC. Translated: CSVVLPVRAAYEQYF.

The gene calls are TRBV2 and TRBJ2-5, with 9 nucleotides matching TRBD2. Germline loops: CDR1 SNHLY, CDR2 FYNNEI. This CDR3 comprises 17 residues. The trim removed 2 bases at V and 1 base at J, leaving 8 bases unmatched. The DNA for the CDR3 is TGTGCCAGCAGTGAACTAGGTAGCGGGAGATCCCAAGAGACCCAGTACTTC. Protein product: CASSELGSGRSQETQYF.

V gene TRBV6-1 combines with J gene TRBJ2-3; D might be TRBD1 (5 bases). From germline, CDR1 is MNHNS and CDR2 SASEGT. The V end lost 8 bases, the J end lost 2 bases, and 17 bases lay between the germline ends. This CDR3 spans 15 amino acids. In DNA form, the CDR3 reads TGTGCCAGCGAAAGACGTGGGGCCTCCACAGATACGCAGTATTTT. Its protein is CASERRGASTDTQYF.

This rearrangement joins TRBV10-3 to TRBJ1-5; D is undetermined. Trimming took 4 bases from V and 7 from J, leaving 11 bases between them. CDR3 length: 13 amino acids. Germline V gives CDR1 ENHRY, CDR2 SYGVKD. The CDR3 DNA sequence: TGTGCCATCAGTGGTATAGGGATCCAGCCCCAGCATTTT. Amino acid sequence: CAISGIGIQPQHF.

This chain joins TRBV7-6 and TRBJ2-5; 7 positions match TRBD2. Germline assignment: CDR1 SGHVS and CDR2 FNYEAQ. The junction had 5 bases not matched to a gene; V was cut back by 2 bases and J by 5 bases. CDR3 size: 14 residues. Here the CDR3 DNA reads TGTGCCAGCAGCTTACTTGGCGGGGGTGAGACCCAGTACTTC. It encodes CASSLLGGGETQYF. The complete variable domain, with remaining parts taken from reference TRBV7-6 and TRBJ2-5, reads GAGVSQSPRYKVTKRGQDVALRCDPISGHVSLYWYRQALGQGPEFLTYFNYEAQQDKSGLPNDRFSAERPEGSISTLTIQRTEQRDSAMYRCASSLLGGGETQYFGPGTRLLVL.

The chain recombines TRBV19 with TRBJ2-7, with TRBD1 identical over 7 bases. J gave up 3 bases and V 3 bases, and 8 bases lay outside the gene matches. The CDR3 totals 15 residues. Germline V gene sequence: CDR1 LNHDA, CDR2 SQIVND (reference sequence). The CDR3 reads CASSIGPGTVYEQYF. CDR3 nucleotides: TGTGCCAGTAGTATTGGCCCCGGGACAGTCTACGAGCAGTACTTC.

The V gene is TRBV5-1, the J gene TRBJ1-2; D remains ambiguous. CDR1 and CDR2 (germline): SGHRS, YFSETQ. The CDR3 totals 14 residues. V gave up 2 bases and J gave up 4 bases, with 12 bases separating them. CDR3 sequence reads: CASSLLDHSYGYTF. The DNA of the CDR3 is TGCGCCAGCAGCTTACTGGATCATTCCTATGGCTACACCTTC.

V and J are TRBV9 and TRBJ2-1; unclear D gene. Trimming shortened V by 5 bases and J by 5 bases, and 5 bases separated the two germline ends. The length of the CDR3 is 11 residues. Germline CDR1 SGDLS, CDR2 YYNGEE. The CDR3: CASRENNEQFF. The CDR3 bases are TGTGCCAGCAGGGAAAACAATGAGCAGTTCTTC.

This clone has only a few counts. The chain combines TRBV2 with TRBJ1-2; 7 nucleotides match TRBD1. Trimming removed 6 bases from V and 4 bases from J; junction bases left unmatched: 5. The CDR3 loop spans 13 amino acids. CDR1 and CDR2 from the germline V gene are SNHLY and FYNNEI. Here the CDR3 DNA reads TGTGCCAGCAGAGGACAGGCCCTCTATGGCTACACCTTC. It specifies CASRGQALYGYTF.

The rearrangement links TRBV5-1 to TRBJ2-1; D assignment may be TRBD1 or TRBD2 (5 bases each). Looked up from germline, CDR1 is SGHRS and CDR2 is YFSETQ. Trimming removed 2 bases at V and 6 bases at J, with 12 bases between. The CDR3 has 14 residues. CDR3 sequence (DNA): TGCGCCAGCAGCTTAGGGACCCCTAGCAATGAGCAGTTCTTC. This encodes CASSLGTPSNEQFF.

This clone was detected a few times. In nucleotides, the CDR3 is TGTGCCTGGAGTGAGAGGGAGAATCAGCCCCAGCATTTT. This translates into CAWSERENQPQHF. The chain carries TRBV30 and TRBJ1-5, with D unclear. V was shortened by 1 base and J by 4 bases, with 8 bases between the two germline ends. This CDR3 spans 13 amino acids. CDR1 is GTSNPN, CDR2 SVGIG, per germline (reference sequence).

The chain combines TRBV19 with TRBJ2-7, with D uncertain. In germline, CDR1 is LNHDA, CDR2 SQIVND (reference sequence). The CDR3 contains 14 residues. V lost 3 bases to trimming and J lost 1 base, with 10 bases between them. Written as DNA, the CDR3 is TGTGCCAGTAGTATTGCGGCAGCGTCCTACGAGCAGTACTTC. Amino acids: CASSIAAASYEQYF.

The J gene is TRBJ2-2, the V gene TRBV9; D unclear. Trimming took off 3 bases at V and 5 bases at J, with 2 bases between the two ends. Germline V CDR1 and CDR2: SGDLS, YYNGEE. The CDR3 extends over 11 amino acids. The chain's CDR3 is CASSGTGELFF. In DNA, the CDR3 is TGTGCCAGCAGCGGAACCGGGGAGCTGTTTTTT.

The gene calls are TRBV4-3 and TRBJ2-1; the match to TRBD1 covers 7 bases. This CDR3 comprises 17 residues. With V trimmed by 0 bases and J by 7 bases, 12 bases remained unmatched. Germline V lookup: CDR1 LGHNA, CDR2 YSLEER. CDR3 region: CASSQDLSRGFSNEQFF. The CDR3 DNA follows: TGCGCCAGCAGCCAAGATCTTAGCAGGGGGTTTTCGAATGAGCAGTTCTTC.

This chain joins TRBV18 and TRBJ2-7; TRBD1 matches 8 bases. The J segment lost 3 bases and the V segment lost 1 base, leaving 5 bases of the junction unmatched. The CDR3 is made up of 15 amino acids. The V gene's germline CDR1 is KGHSH and CDR2 LQKENI. CDR3 DNA: TGTGCCAGCTCACCACAGGACAGGGTAGGCTACGAGCAGTACTTC. It specifies CASSPQDRVGYEQYF.

CDR3 region: CASSDYNNEQFF. The CDR3 DNA sequence: TGTGCCAGCAGTGATTACAACAATGAGCAGTTCTTC. This chain joins TRBV25-1 and TRBJ2-1, with D unresolved. The germline CDR1 and CDR2 sequences are MGHDK and SYGVNS. Trimming pared 3 bases from V and 5 bases from J, leaving 5 bases between. The CDR3 spans 12 residues.

The rearrangement uses TRBV7-8 and TRBJ2-1; maybe TRBD1 (5 bases). This CDR3 has 19 amino acids. Germline V CDR1 and CDR2: SGHVS, FQNEAQ. The V end was cut by 4 bases, the J end by 4 bases, with 26 bases between. The CDR3 here is CASSSSWAFDGARYNEQFF. CDR3 coding DNA: TGTGCCAGCAGCTCCTCTTGGGCGTTCGATGGGGCTAGGTACAATGAGCAGTTCTTC.

This clone showed up just once. Here the CDR3 reads CASRSVGAYEQYF. CDR3 coding DNA: TGTGCCAGCAGGTCCGTCGGAGCCTACGAGCAGTACTTC. This chain links TRBV28 with TRBJ2-5, with D uncertain. TRBJ2-7 matches the DNA end more closely, so the J call is doubtful. Germline CDR1 reads MDHEN; CDR2 reads SYDVKM. This CDR3 is 13 amino acids long.

This rearrangement joins TRBV28 to TRBJ1-5; D gene uncertain. Trimming left V 8 bases short and J 3 bases short, with 14 bases between. This CDR3 comprises 14 residues. Germline-derived CDR1 and CDR2 are MDHEN and SYDVKM. Here the CDR3 DNA reads TGTGCCAGCTTAGCCCACAGTTCCAATCAGCCCCAGCATTTT. Translating it yields CASLAHSSNQPQHF.

There are a few counts of this clone. The chain carries TRBV25-1 and TRBJ1-5, with a tentative D call TRBD1 (6 bases). V lost 3 bases to trimming and J lost 3 bases, with 15 bases between them. Germline-derived CDR1 and CDR2 are MGHDK and SYGVNS. There are 16 residues in the CDR3. CDR3 amino acids: CASSERGGTPNQPQHF. The CDR3 DNA follows: TGTGCCAGCAGTGAGAGAGGAGGGACACCCAATCAGCCCCAGCATTTT. The complete variable domain, with remaining parts taken from reference TRBV25-1 and TRBJ1-5, reads EADIYQTPRYLVIGTGKKITLECSQTMGHDKMYWYQQDPGMELHLIHYSYGVNSTEKGDLSSESTVSRIRTEHFPLTLESARPSHTSQYLCASSERGGTPNQPQHFGDGTRLSIL.

The chain uses TRBV27 and TRBJ2-2; D is ambiguous. The CDR3 is 12 residues long. Trimming shortened V by 3 bases and J by 3 bases, and 2 bases separated the two germline ends. Germline assignment: CDR1 MNHEY and CDR2 SMNVEV (reference sequence). CDR3 amino acids: CASSFYTGELFF. The CDR3 nucleotides are TGTGCCAGCAGTTTTTACACCGGGGAGCTGTTTTTT.

The chain combines TRBV15 with TRBJ1-5; D call uncertain. Trimming pared 2 bases from V and 4 bases from J, leaving 12 bases between. CDR1 and CDR2 (germline): LNHNV, YYDKDF (reference sequence). The CDR3 contains 15 residues. CDR3: CATSRPSEVNQPQHF. The DNA for the CDR3 is TGTGCCACCAGCAGACCTTCGGAAGTAAATCAGCCCCAGCATTTT. The full variable domain, rest sourced from reference TRBV15 and TRBJ1-5, is DAMVIQNPRYQVTQFGKPVTLSCSQTLNHNVMYWYQQKSSQAPKLLFHYYDKDFNNEADTPDNFQSRRPNTSFCFLDIRSPGLGDTAMYLCATSRPSEVNQPQHFGDGTRLSIL.

Of note for this clone: Mismatch with germline at one junction end may stem from a read error. This chain uses TRBV7-7 with TRBJ2-1, with 7 bases matching TRBD2. The germline V gene has CDR1 SSHAT and CDR2 FNYEAQ (reference sequence). The CDR3 loop spans 15 amino acids. CDR3: CASSLGASGHNEQFF. The CDR3 bases are TGTGCTAGCAGCTTAGGAGCTAGCGGCCACAATGAGCAGTTCTTC.